This TCR beta chain was observed in a study of blood T cell repertoires in COVID-19. Study-wide background: Both acute and convalescent COVID-19 samples were obtained from the United States, Italy and Spain. The cDNA or gDNA used as material had been derived from T cells, B-cell-depleted T cells, or PBMCs.

In the original processing: Reference gene primers were amplified, and this amplification served to estimate nucleated cell counts. Assay used: immunoSEQ multiplex PCR; TCRdb lists only in-frame clones, some missing. V and J calls and clone size are copied from that table; D and trimming were computed from the DNA. Of under 300,000 clones in the sample, around 83% are singletons; the top ten hold roughly 2%. Sample: peripheral blood. The sequence was obtained from a man aged 30 to 39 who had recovered from COVID-19.

This chain's CDR3 is CASSYSGGRVYEQYF. In DNA, the CDR3 is TGTGCCAGCAGTTACTCGGGGGGGCGAGTCTACGAGCAGTACTTC. This chain uses TRBV6-5 with TRBJ2-7; D might be TRBD2 (7 bases). The CDR3 consists of 15 residues. Trimming pared 0 bases from V and 3 bases from J, leaving 12 bases between. CDR1 is MNHEY, CDR2 SVGAGI, per germline.